The 10 T cell receptor beta chains below come from one sample, sequenced in a study of OX40 agonist ivuxolimab in advanced cancers. The repertoire was sequenced with immunoSEQ multiplex PCR; TCRdb's copy has only in-frame clones and lacks some. This sample has 50,000 to 60,000 clones, with approximately 86% found just once. The sequences come from CD4+ or CD8+ T cells sorted from blood, collected in a trial of the OX40 agonist ivuxolimab. The source of these receptors is an adult with an advanced solid tumor such as melanoma, head and neck, liver or kidney cancer.

The chain carries TRBV5-1 and TRBJ2-7; D is unresolved. Germline V gene sequence: CDR1 SGHRS, CDR2 YFSETQ. The CDR3 loop spans 16 amino acids. V lost 0 bases to trimming and J lost 2 bases, with 15 bases between them. CDR3: CASSLVSGRGPYEQYF. Written as DNA, the CDR3 is TGCGCCAGCAGCTTGGTTTCGGGTAGAGGACCCTACGAGCAGTACTTC.

This chain's CDR3 is CASSNMYTDTQYF. CDR3 DNA sequence: TGTGCCAGTAGCAACATGTACACAGATACGCAGTATTTT. The chain couples TRBV19 to TRBJ2-3; no clear D gene. CDR1 is LNHDA and CDR2 is SQIVND in the germline V gene (reference sequence). The V gene lost 6 bases and the J gene lost 2 bases, with 9 bases spanning the gap. The CDR3 is 13 amino acids.

The chain has TRBV5-6 and TRBJ1-1; 7 bases align to TRBD1. V shed 2 bases, J shed 4 bases, and the junction held 8 bases outside the gene matches. This CDR3 region has 15 residues. Germline CDR1 and CDR2: SGHDT and YYEEEE. The CDR3 region has the DNA TGTGCCAGCAGCTTTAATCTGGCAGGGGGCACTGAAGCTTTCTTT. Amino acids: CASSFNLAGGTEAFF.

This chain connects TRBV4-3 to TRBJ2-3; 8 bases are a match to TRBD2. Germline V gives CDR1 LGHNA, CDR2 YSLEER. The CDR3 is 20 residues long. Unmatched junction bases numbered 15, after V lost 0 bases and J lost 1 base. The DNA for the CDR3 is TGCGCCAGCAGCCAAGATCCGCGGCGAAGCGGGGGCCCGGGCACAGATACGCAGTATTTT. Its translation: CASSQDPRRSGGPGTDTQYF.

The chain recombines TRBV7-8 with TRBJ2-1, with TRBD1 matching over 7 bases. This CDR3 spans 14 amino acids. J was trimmed by 7 bases and V by 6 bases; bases with no gene match: 9. CDR1 SGHVS and CDR2 FQNEAQ come from the germline V gene. CDR3 amino acids: CASRPRQGRNEQFF. CDR3 DNA sequence: TGTGCCAGCAGACCGCGACAGGGTAGAAATGAGCAGTTCTTC.

The rearrangement joins TRBV19 to TRBJ1-5, with D maybe TRBD1 (6 bases). The germline V gene has CDR1 LNHDA and CDR2 SQIVND (reference sequence). Trimming took off 7 bases at V and 9 bases at J, with 16 bases between the two ends. The CDR3 length is 13 residues. The CDR3, as DNA: TGTGCCAGTACCCCTACAACGACAGGGCCCCAGCATTTT. Protein sequence: CASTPTTTGPQHF.

Relative to its sample, this clone is medium-sized. The chain employs TRBV4-1 and TRBJ1-1; D perhaps matches TRBD1 (6 bases). V lost 0 bases to trimming and J lost 2 bases, with 10 bases between them. Germline V gives CDR1 MGHRA, CDR2 YSYEKL. CDR3 length: 15 residues. The CDR3 here is CASSQEPGANTEAFF. The CDR3 coding sequence is TGCGCCAGCAGCCAAGAGCCAGGGGCTAACACTGAAGCTTTCTTT.

V is TRBV27 and J is TRBJ2-1; 11 bases are shared with TRBD2. J lost 2 bases, V lost 6 bases, and 0 bases had no gene match. This CDR3 contains 14 residues. The V gene's germline CDR1 is MNHEY and CDR2 SMNVEV (reference sequence). The chain's CDR3 is CASRLAGAYNEQFF. The CDR3 DNA reads as TGTGCCAGCAGACTAGCGGGGGCCTACAATGAGCAGTTCTTC.

The V and J genes are TRBV7-2 and TRBJ1-5; the match to TRBD1 covers 10 bases. The CDR3 sequence is 18 residues long. Germline CDR1 and CDR2: SGHTA and FQGNSA. The ends lost 3 bases at V and 5 bases at J; junction bases unmatched: 13. The CDR3 sequence: CASSLAGTGATWDQPQHF. The DNA of the CDR3 is TGTGCCAGCAGCTTGGCCGGGACAGGGGCGACCTGGGATCAGCCCCAGCATTTT.

This clone came up many times. The chain is built from TRBV14 and TRBJ1-2, with D unresolved. Germline assignment: CDR1 SGHDN and CDR2 FVKESK. The CDR3 spans 16 residues. Trimming removed 3 bases from V and 4 bases from J, with 18 bases in between. The CDR3 protein is CASSQEGTTTVYGYTF. As DNA, the CDR3 is TGTGCCAGCAGCCAGGAGGGCACAACCACTGTCTATGGCTACACCTTC.